This T cell receptor (beta chain) is from a study of T cells in Graves' hyperthyroidism and ophthalmopathy. Study information: Any treatment followed the collection of peripheral blood at initial diagnosis. Findings and caveats of the study: Among thyroid clonotypes expanded above 0.001, most also appeared in blood.

Patients having uncontrolled infection, another autoimmune disease, pregnancy or lactation were not included. Cells are PBMCs isolated from approximately 9.2 ml of fresh blood. What was amplified from RNA transcripts were TCR beta CDR3 regions. Researchers ran a first-round RT-PCR on the TCR CDR3 using the HTBI primer set. A single record per CDR3 protein comes from TCRdb applying MiXCR to the multiplex PCR reads. Of around 600,000 distinct CDR3 sequences detected, 15% to 17% appear once; the ten largest clones hold around 7.3%. Ten or more counts support this clonotype. As yet, its antigen is unknown. The CDR3 has 12 residues. Trimming removed 2 bases from V and 7 bases from J, with 5 bases in between. Germline CDR1 is MDHEN and CDR2 is SYDVKM.

This chain joins TRBV28 and TRBJ1-4; no reliable D call. What was sequenced was blood. This receptor was taken from a young woman with Graves' hyperthyroidism. CDR3 loop: CASSLNGEKLFF. The DNA of the CDR3 is TGTGCCAGCAGTTTAAACGGTGAAAAACTGTTTTTT.